This T cell receptor (beta chain) stems from a study of T cell responses to AZD1222 COVID-19 vaccine. The protocol was immunoSEQ multiplex PCR, while the TCRdb copy is restricted to in-frame clones and leaves out a portion. The data contain some 74,000 clones, 70% to 90% of them singletons. The CDR3 spans 11 residues. Deletions cut 8 bases from V and 7 bases from J, with 11 bases between. Germline-derived CDR1 and CDR2 are LNHDA and SQIVND (reference sequence). The gene calls are TRBV19 and TRBJ1-2; TRBD1 is a possible D gene (5 bases). The specimen was peripheral blood, collected 28 days after the second AZD1222 dose. The sequence came from an adult who received the AZD1222 COVID-19 vaccine. The CDR3 loop reads CASQGFAGYTF. CDR3 DNA sequence: TGTGCCAGTCAGGGTTTTGCTGGCTACACCTTC.